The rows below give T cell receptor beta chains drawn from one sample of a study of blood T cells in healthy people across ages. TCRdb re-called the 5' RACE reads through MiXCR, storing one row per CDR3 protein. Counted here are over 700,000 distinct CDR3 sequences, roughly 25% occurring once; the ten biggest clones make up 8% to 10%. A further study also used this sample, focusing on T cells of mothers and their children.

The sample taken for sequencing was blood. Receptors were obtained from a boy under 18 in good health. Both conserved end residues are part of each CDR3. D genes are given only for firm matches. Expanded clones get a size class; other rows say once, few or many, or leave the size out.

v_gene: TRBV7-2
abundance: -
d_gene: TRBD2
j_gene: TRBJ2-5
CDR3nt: TGTGCCAGCAGCTTGGGGGGGAGGGGCCAAGAGACCCAGTACTTC
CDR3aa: CASSLGGRGQETQYF

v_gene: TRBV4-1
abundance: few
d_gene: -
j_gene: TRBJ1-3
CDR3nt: TGCGCCAGCAGCCCAGGGCCCCCTGGAAACACCATATATTTT
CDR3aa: CASSPGPPGNTIYF

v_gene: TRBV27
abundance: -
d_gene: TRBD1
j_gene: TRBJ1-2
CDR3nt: TGTGCCGGCAGTAATGGACAGGGGCTCTATTATGGCTACACCTTC
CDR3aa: CAGSNGQGLYYGYTF

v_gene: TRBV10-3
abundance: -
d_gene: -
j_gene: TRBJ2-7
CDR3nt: TGTGCCATCAGCGAGAGAGACGAGCAGTACTTC
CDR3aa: CAISERDEQYF

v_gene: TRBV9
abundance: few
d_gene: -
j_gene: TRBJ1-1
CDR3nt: TGTGCCAGCAACCCACATGGGAACACTGAAGCTTTCTTT
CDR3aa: CASNPHGNTEAFF

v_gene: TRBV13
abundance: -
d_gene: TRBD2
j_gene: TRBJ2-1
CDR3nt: TGTGCCAGCAGCCTACCAGCGGGGGGCCCCTACAATGAGCAGTTCTTC
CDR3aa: CASSLPAGGPYNEQFF

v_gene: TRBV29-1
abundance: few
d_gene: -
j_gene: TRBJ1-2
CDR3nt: TGCAGCGTGGCTGGTCGGTTAGCTAACTATGGCTACACCTTC
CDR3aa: CSVAGRLANYGYTF

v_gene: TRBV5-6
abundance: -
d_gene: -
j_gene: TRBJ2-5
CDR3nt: TGTGCCAGCAGCTTGGGACTCCCGTGGACCCAGTACTTC
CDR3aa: CASSLGLPWTQYF

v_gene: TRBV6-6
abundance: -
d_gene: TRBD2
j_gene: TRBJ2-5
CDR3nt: TGTGCCAGCAGTACAGCGGGGGGCCAAGAGACCCAGTACTTC
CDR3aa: CASSTAGGQETQYF

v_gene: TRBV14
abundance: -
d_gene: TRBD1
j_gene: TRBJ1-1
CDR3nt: TGTGCCAGCAGCCAAGATCTCGGGGGACAGATGAACACTGAAGCTTTCTTT
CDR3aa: CASSQDLGGQMNTEAFF

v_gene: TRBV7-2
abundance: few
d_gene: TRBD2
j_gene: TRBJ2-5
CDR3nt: TGTGCCAGCAGCTTTAGCGGGGGGGCCCGAGAGACCCAGTACTTC
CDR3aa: CASSFSGGARETQYF

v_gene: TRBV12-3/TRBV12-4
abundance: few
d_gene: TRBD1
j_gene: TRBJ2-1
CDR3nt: TGTGCCAGCAGTTTAGCTGGGACAGGGGGAAGAAATGAGCAGTTCTTC
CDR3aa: CASSLAGTGGRNEQFF

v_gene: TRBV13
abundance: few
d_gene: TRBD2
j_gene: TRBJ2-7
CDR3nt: TGTGCCAGCAGCCTCCTACTAGCGGGGGGTCTCTACGAGCAGTACTTC
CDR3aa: CASSLLLAGGLYEQYF

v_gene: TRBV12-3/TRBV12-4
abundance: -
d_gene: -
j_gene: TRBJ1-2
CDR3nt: TGTGCCAGCAGTCCCAGGGTCAGTTCCTATGGCTACACCTTC
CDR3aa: CASSPRVSSYGYTF

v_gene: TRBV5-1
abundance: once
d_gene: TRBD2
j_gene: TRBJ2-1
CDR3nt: TGCGCCAGCAGCTTGGGGACTAGCGTCAACAATGAGCAGTTCTTC
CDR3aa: CASSLGTSVNNEQFF

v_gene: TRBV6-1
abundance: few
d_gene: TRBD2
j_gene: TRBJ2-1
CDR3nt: TGTGCCAGCAGTTCTCTAGCGGGAGGGCGAGTCGAGCAGTTCTTC
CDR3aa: CASSSLAGGRVEQFF

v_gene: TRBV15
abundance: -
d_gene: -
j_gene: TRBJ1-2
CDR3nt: TGTGCCACCAGGTCCTCTTACAGCTATGGCTACACCTTC
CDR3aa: CATRSSYSYGYTF

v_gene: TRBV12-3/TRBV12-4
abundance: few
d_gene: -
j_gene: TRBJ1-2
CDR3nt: TGTGCCAGCGCGAGGCCAGGAAGTTATGAAGGTGGCTACACCTTC
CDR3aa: CASARPGSYEGGYTF

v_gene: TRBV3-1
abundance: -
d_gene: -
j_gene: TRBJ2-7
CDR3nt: TGTGCCAGCAGCCAAGGAGGGCTCGAGCAGTACTTC
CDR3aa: CASSQGGLEQYF

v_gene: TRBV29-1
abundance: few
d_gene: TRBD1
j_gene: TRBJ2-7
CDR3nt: TGCAGCGTTGAAAACCGTGGGACAGAGACCTACGAGCAGTACTTC
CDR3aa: CSVENRGTETYEQYF

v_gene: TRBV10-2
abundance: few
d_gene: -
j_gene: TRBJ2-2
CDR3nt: TGCGCCAGCAGTGAAAAGCCCCAGAACACCGGGGAGCTGTTTTTT
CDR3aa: CASSEKPQNTGELFF

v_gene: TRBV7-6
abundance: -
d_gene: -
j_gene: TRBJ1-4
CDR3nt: TGTGCCAGCGGCTTGGGGGGCCTCAAGGCTAATGAAAAACTGTTTTTT
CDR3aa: CASGLGGLKANEKLFF

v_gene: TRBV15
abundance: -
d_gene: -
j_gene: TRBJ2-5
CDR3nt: TGTGCCACCAGCAGAGGGATGACAATACATGAGACCCAGTACTTC
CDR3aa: CATSRGMTIHETQYF

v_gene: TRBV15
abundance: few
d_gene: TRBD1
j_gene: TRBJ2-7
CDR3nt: TGTGCCACCAGCAGACACTTAACAGGGGACTACGAGCAGTACTTC
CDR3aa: CATSRHLTGDYEQYF

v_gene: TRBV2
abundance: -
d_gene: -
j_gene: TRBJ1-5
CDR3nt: TGTGCCAGCAGGGGAGTCAGCGATCAGCCCCAGCATTTT
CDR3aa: CASRGVSDQPQHF

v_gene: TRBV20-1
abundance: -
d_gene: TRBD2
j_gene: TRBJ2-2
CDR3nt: TGCAGTGCTAGGCCACCGGGACTAGATCCCGGGGAGCTGTTTTTT
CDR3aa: CSARPPGLDPGELFF

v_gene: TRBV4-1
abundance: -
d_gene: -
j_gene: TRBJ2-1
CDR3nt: TGCGCCAGCAGCCAAGTGGCAATCCATGAGCAGTTCTTC
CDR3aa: CASSQVAIHEQFF

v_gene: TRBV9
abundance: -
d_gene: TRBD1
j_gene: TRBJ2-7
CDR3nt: TGTGCCAGCAGCGCCGGACAGGGAATCTACGAGCAGCACTTC
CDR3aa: CASSAGQGIYEQHF

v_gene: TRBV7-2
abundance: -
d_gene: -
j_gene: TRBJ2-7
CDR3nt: TGTGCCAGCAGCTCGTCGACAGGATCCTACGAGCAGTACTTC
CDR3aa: CASSSSTGSYEQYF

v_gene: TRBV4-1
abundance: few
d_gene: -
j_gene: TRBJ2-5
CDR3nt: TGCGCCAGCAGCCCAGGGGTACACCGGTTCTTC
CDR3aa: CASSPGVHRFF

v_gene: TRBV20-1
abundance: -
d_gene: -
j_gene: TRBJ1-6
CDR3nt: TGCAGTGCCACGACAGAGCTTAAAAATTCACCCCTCCACTTT
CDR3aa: CSATTELKNSPLHF

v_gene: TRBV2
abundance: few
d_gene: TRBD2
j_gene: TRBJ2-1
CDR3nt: TGTGCCGCAAGGACCACTAGCGGGAACAATGAGCAGTTCTTC
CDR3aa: CAARTTSGNNEQFF

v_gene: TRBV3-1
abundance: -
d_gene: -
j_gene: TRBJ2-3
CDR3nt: TGTGCCAGCAGCCAAGGTGCGGGAGATACGCAGTATTTT
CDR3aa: CASSQGAGDTQYF

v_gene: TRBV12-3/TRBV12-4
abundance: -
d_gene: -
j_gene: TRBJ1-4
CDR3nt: TGTGCCAGCAGCCCCACGGTGGAAGGTGAAAAACTGTTTTTT
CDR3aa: CASSPTVEGEKLFF

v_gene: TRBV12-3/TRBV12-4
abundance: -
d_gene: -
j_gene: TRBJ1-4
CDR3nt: TGTGCCAGCTCCCGGACACAGACTAATGAAAAACTGTTTTTT
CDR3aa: CASSRTQTNEKLFF

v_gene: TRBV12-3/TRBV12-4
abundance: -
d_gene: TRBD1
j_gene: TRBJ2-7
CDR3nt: TGTGCCAGCAGTTTAGAGGCAGGGGGACGCGAGCAGTACTTC
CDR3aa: CASSLEAGGREQYF

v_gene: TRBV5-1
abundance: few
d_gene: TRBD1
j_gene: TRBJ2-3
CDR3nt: TGCGCCAGCAGCGGACGACAGGGGGCTAGAGACACAGATACGCAGTGTTTT
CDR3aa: CASSGRQGARDTDTQCF

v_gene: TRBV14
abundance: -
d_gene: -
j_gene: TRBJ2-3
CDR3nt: TGTGCCAGCAGCCAAGGTGTTACTAGTACGCAGTATTTC
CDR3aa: CASSQGVTSTQYF

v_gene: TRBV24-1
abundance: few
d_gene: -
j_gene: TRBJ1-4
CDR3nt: TGTGCCACCAGTGATCCCGGGCCAGGAGGCAATGAAAAACTGTTTTTT
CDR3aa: CATSDPGPGGNEKLFF

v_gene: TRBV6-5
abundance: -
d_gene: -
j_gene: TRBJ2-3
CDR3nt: TGTGCCAGCACTGCAGGGTCGGGCACAGATACGCAGTATTTT
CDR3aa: CASTAGSGTDTQYF

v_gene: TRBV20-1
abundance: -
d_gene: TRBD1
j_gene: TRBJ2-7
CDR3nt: TGCAGTGCTAGAGATCGACAGGGGGCCTACGAGCAGTACTTC
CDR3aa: CSARDRQGAYEQYF

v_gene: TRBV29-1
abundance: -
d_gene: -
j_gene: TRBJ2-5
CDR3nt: TGCAGCGTTGACCAGGAAGGGACCCAGTACTTC
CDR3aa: CSVDQEGTQYF